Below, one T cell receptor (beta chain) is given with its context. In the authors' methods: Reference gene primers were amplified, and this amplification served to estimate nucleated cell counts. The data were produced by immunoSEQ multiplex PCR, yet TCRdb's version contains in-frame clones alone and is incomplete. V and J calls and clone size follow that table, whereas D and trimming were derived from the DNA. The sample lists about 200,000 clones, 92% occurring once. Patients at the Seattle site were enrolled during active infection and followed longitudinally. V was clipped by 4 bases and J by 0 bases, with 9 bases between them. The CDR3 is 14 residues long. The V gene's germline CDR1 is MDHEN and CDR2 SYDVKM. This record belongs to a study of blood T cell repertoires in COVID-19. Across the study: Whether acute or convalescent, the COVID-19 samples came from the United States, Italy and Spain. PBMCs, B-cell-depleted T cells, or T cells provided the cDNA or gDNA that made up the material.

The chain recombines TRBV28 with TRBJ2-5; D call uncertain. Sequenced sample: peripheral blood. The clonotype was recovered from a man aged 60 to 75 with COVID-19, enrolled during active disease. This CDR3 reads CASSYGRNQETQYF. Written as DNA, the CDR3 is TGTGCCAGCAGTTATGGCAGGAACCAAGAGACCCAGTACTTC. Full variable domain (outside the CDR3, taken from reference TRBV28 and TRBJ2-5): DVKVTQSSRYLVKRTGEKVFLECVQDMDHENMFWYRQDPGLGLRLIYFSYDVKMKEKGDIPEGYSVSREKKERFSLILESASTNQTSMYLCASSYGRNQETQYFGPGTRLLVL.